This T cell receptor beta chain derives from a study of T-cell memory formation after mild COVID-19. Whole-study results and caveats: The pre-infection memory compartment contained some responding clones, suggesting cross-reactive memory joined. Clones that contracted from day 15 to 85 had balanced CD4/CD8; later expanders were CD4+ biased.

The authors produced TCR alpha and TCR beta cDNA libraries with sample barcodes and UMIs by 5'RACE using constant-segment primers. TCRdb ran MiXCR on the 5' RACE reads and lists one entry per CDR3 protein. The sample shows around 130,000 distinct CDR3 sequences, about 17% of them seen only once. This clonotype appeared a few times. What it binds is not known. This CDR3 comprises 14 residues. Germline V gives CDR1 LNHDA, CDR2 SQIVND (reference sequence). V lost 7 bases, J lost 8 bases, and 20 bases lay in between. The chain is built from TRBV19 and TRBJ1-2; no reliable D call. Sequences were obtained from PBMCs or a T cell subset sorted from them (not recorded which). The sequence came from a man aged 18 to 30 who had mild COVID-19 (a few samples of this study predate the infection). Cell type and time point are not known. CDR3 DNA: TGTGCCAGTAACGGGGAGCAGCGGTTCGACGGCTACACCTTC. Its translation is CASNGEQRFDGYTF.